This entry lists 24 T cell receptor beta chains sequenced from one sample in a study of blood T cell repertoires in COVID-19. Here immunoSEQ multiplex PCR was the method, and the copy in TCRdb shows in-frame clones only, minus some. The sample lists some 380,000 clones, 70% to 90% occurring once. Sample: PBMCs or T cells enriched from blood (not recorded which). Every receptor here comes from a man under 40 who had recovered from COVID-19.

The J gene is TRBJ2-1, the V gene TRBV5-1, with D perhaps matching TRBD1 (7 bases). This CDR3 has 14 amino acids. V was pared by 3 bases and J by 8 bases, with 15 bases between. The germline gives CDR1 SGHRS, CDR2 YFSETQ. The CDR3 spells CASSSGQTGDEQFF. In DNA, the CDR3 is TGCGCCAGCAGCTCGGGACAGACGGGGGATGAGCAGTTCTTC.

The rearrangement links TRBV10-3 to TRBJ1-2; no definite D call. Trimming took 1 base from V and 6 from J, leaving 9 bases between them. CDR1 and CDR2 from the germline V gene are ENHRY and SYGVKD. This CDR3 is built from 13 residues. The CDR3 loop reads CAISEWGENGYTF. CDR3 DNA: TGTGCCATCAGTGAGTGGGGAGAAAATGGCTACACCTTC.

The chain combines TRBV5-1 with TRBJ2-7, with D maybe TRBD2 (6 bases). V shed 0 bases and J shed 1 base, with 14 bases lying between them. Germline CDR1 reads SGHRS; CDR2 reads YFSETQ. This CDR3 contains 16 residues. The CDR3 protein is CASSLEPSDGSYEQYF. The CDR3 DNA follows: TGCGCCAGCAGCTTGGAACCTAGCGACGGATCCTACGAGCAGTACTTC. Complete variable domain (other parts from reference TRBV5-1 and TRBJ2-7): KAGVTQTPRYLIKTRGQQVTLSCSPISGHRSVSWYQQTPGQGLQFLFEYFSETQRNKGNFPGRFSGRQFSNSRSEMNVSTLELGDSALYLCASSLEPSDGSYEQYFGPGTRLTVT.

V is TRBV12-3 or TRBV12-4 and J is TRBJ1-2; D is ambiguous. The CDR3 contains 12 residues. The V end was cut by 3 bases, the J end by 4 bases, with 6 bases between. The CDR3 region is CASSLNSYGYTF. Written as DNA, the CDR3 is TGTGCCAGCAGTTTGAATAGCTATGGCTACACCTTC.

The J gene is TRBJ1-2, the V gene TRBV28; D is perhaps TRBD1 (6 bases). The CDR3 runs to 11 residues. The ends were cut back, 8 bases at V and 8 bases at J, with 12 bases in the middle. The germline gives CDR1 MDHEN, CDR2 SYDVKM. The CDR3 coding sequence is TGTGCCAGCGGGACATCTCGGGGCTACACCTTC. This gives the protein CASGTSRGYTF.

This clone was seen once. This sequence joins TRBV3-1 (or the pseudogene TRBV3-2) and TRBJ1-5; 9 bases are a match to TRBD1. Germline CDR1 LGHDT, CDR2 YNNKEL (reference sequence). V lost 3 bases to trimming and J lost 4 bases; unmatched junction nucleotides: 13. The CDR3 loop spans 18 amino acids. CDR3 protein: CASSQGLIGQGWNQPQHF. CDR3 DNA sequence: TGTGCCAGCAGCCAGGGGCTAATAGGACAGGGGTGGAATCAGCCCCAGCATTTT.

The chain couples TRBV4-2 to TRBJ2-3; possibly TRBD2 for D (5 bases). Germline V gene sequence: CDR1 LGHNA, CDR2 YNFKEQ. CDR3 size: 15 residues. V lost 4 bases and J lost 0, with 11 bases in between. The CDR3 reads CASSPEGYSTDTQYF. CDR3 DNA: TGTGCCAGCAGCCCCGAGGGCTACAGCACAGATACGCAGTATTTT.

The genes are TRBV30 and TRBJ2-1; perhaps TRBD2 as D (5 bases). CDR1 and CDR2 from the germline V gene are GTSNPN and SVGIG (reference sequence). Trimming left V 0 bases short and J 7 bases short, with 7 bases between. The CDR3 is made up of 12 amino acids. Here the CDR3 reads CAWSVEGNEQFF. CDR3 nucleotide sequence: TGTGCCTGGAGTGTCGAGGGTAATGAGCAGTTCTTC.

The rearrangement joins TRBV6-1 to TRBJ2-7; tentatively, D is TRBD1 (5 bases). CDR1 is MNHNS and CDR2 is SASEGT in the germline V gene. This CDR3 is 16 amino acids long. The V end lost 1 base, the J end lost 0 bases, and 13 bases lay between the germline ends. This CDR3 reads CASSEGNRMNSYEQYF. CDR3 in DNA: TGTGCCAGCAGTGAAGGGAACAGGATGAACTCCTACGAGCAGTACTTC.

The chain couples TRBV30 to TRBJ1-6, with a tentative D call TRBD1 (5 bases). Trimming took 5 bases from V and 10 from J, leaving 15 bases between them. The CDR3 covers 13 residues. Per germline, CDR1 GTSNPN and CDR2 SVGIG (reference sequence). The CDR3 sequence: CAWGSYRGSPLHF. Here the CDR3 DNA reads TGTGCCTGGGGATCCTACCGGGGGTCACCCCTCCACTTT. Together with reference TRBV30 and TRBJ1-6, the CDR3 gives the full variable domain: SQTIHQWPATLVQPVGSPLSLECTVEGTSNPNLYWYRQAAGRGLQLLFYSVGIGQISSEVPQNLSASRPQDRQFILSSKKLLLSDSGFYLCAWGSYRGSPLHFGNGTRLTVT.

V is TRBV5-1 and J is TRBJ1-1; 7 bases fit TRBD1. V was pared by 0 bases and J by 4 bases, with 3 bases of the junction left unmatched. The CDR3 is 14 residues long. Germline V lookup: CDR1 SGHRS, CDR2 YFSETQ. Here the CDR3 reads CASSLEGAVTEAFF. The CDR3 nucleotides are TGCGCCAGCAGCTTGGAGGGGGCGGTCACTGAAGCTTTCTTT. The full variable domain, in which reference TRBV5-1 and TRBJ1-1 provide the parts outside the CDR3, is KAGVTQTPRYLIKTRGQQVTLSCSPISGHRSVSWYQQTPGQGLQFLFEYFSETQRNKGNFPGRFSGRQFSNSRSEMNVSTLELGDSALYLCASSLEGAVTEAFFGQGTRLTVV.

The table lists this clone with a count of one. CDR3 nucleotide sequence: TGTGCCAGCAGTTACGGGGGCCGGATCAATTCACCCCTCCACTTT. Protein: CASSYGGRINSPLHF. This rearrangement joins TRBV6-5 to TRBJ1-6; possibly TRBD1 for D (6 bases). The V and J ends lost 2 bases and 7 bases respectively, with 12 bases between them. Looked up from germline, CDR1 is MNHEY and CDR2 is SVGAGI. The CDR3 totals 15 residues.

The gene calls are TRBV9 and TRBJ1-1, with D possibly matching TRBD1 (5 bases). Germline assignment: CDR1 SGDLS and CDR2 YYNGEE. CDR3 length equals 17 residues. V gave up 0 bases and J gave up 5 bases, with 20 bases separating them. The CDR3, as DNA: TGTGCCAGCAGCGTAGACCCTCCCGGGGGGGTAGGGACTGAAGCTTTCTTT. It specifies CASSVDPPGGVGTEAFF.

The chain links TRBV5-1 to TRBJ2-2; D possibly corresponds to TRBD1 (6 bases). The CDR3 runs to 16 residues. Trimming pared 1 base from V and 7 bases from J, leaving 17 bases between. The germline gives CDR1 SGHRS, CDR2 YFSETQ. CDR3 protein: CASSLMVQGTSGELFF. CDR3 DNA sequence: TGCGCCAGCAGCTTGATGGTCCAGGGGACGAGCGGGGAGCTGTTTTTT.

The chain combines TRBV29-1 with TRBJ2-5; no firm D call. The CDR3 has 12 amino acids. V was pared by 4 bases and J by 2 bases, with 8 bases between. The V gene's germline CDR1 is SQVTM and CDR2 ANQGSEA. This chain's CDR3 is CSVAIQQETQYF. The CDR3, as DNA: TGCAGCGTTGCCATTCAACAAGAGACCCAGTACTTC.

The chain joins TRBV11-2 to TRBJ2-3, with 8 bases aligning to TRBD1. The germline CDR1 and CDR2 sequences are SGHAT and FQNNGV. The CDR3 is 14 residues long. V shed 6 bases, J shed 7 bases, and the junction held 9 bases outside the gene matches. CDR3 DNA sequence: TGTGCCAGCAGTTTAACAGGGACAGGCTATACGCAGTATTTT. Translation: CASSLTGTGYTQYF.

The gene calls are TRBV3-1 (or the pseudogene TRBV3-2) and TRBJ1-4; D possibly corresponds to TRBD1 (5 bases). Between the trimmed V and J ends, which lost 6 bases and 3 bases, there was a span of 11 bases. The CDR3 length is 14 residues. Germline V lookup: CDR1 LGHDT, CDR2 YNNKEL (reference sequence). The CDR3 sequence is CASRSGGANEKLFF. CDR3 DNA: TGTGCCAGCAGATCCGGAGGGGCTAATGAAAAACTGTTTTTT.

The chain employs TRBV24-1 and TRBJ1-1, with 8 bases matching TRBD1. The CDR3 runs to 12 residues. The trim removed 4 bases at V and 8 bases at J, leaving 2 bases unmatched. The germline V gene encodes CDR1 KGHDR and CDR2 SFDVKD. The CDR3 nucleotides are TGTGCCACCAGTGACCGGACAGGGGAAGCTTTCTTT. Encoded protein: CATSDRTGEAFF.

The CDR3 is CASNPVGRQETQYF. For the CDR3, the DNA is TGTGCCAGCAATCCCGTGGGGCGACAAGAGACCCAGTACTTC. The chain is built from TRBV27 and TRBJ2-5; D is perhaps TRBD1 (5 bases). Germline V CDR1 and CDR2: MNHEY, SMNVEV (reference sequence). Trimming shortened V by 7 bases and J by 2 bases, and 14 bases separated the two germline ends. The CDR3 has 14 amino acids.

J is TRBJ2-5 and V is TRBV19, with D tentatively TRBD1 (5 bases). Trimming cost V 4 bases and J 4 bases, with 13 bases left between them. The germline CDR1 and CDR2 sequences are LNHDA and SQIVND (reference sequence). The CDR3 covers 14 residues. The CDR3 loop is CASSTGGAAETQYF. CDR3 in DNA: TGTGCCAGTAGTACCGGTGGGGCCGCAGAGACCCAGTACTTC.

The gene calls are TRBV24-1 and TRBJ1-5; no clear D. The CDR3 has 15 amino acids. Germline V CDR1 and CDR2: KGHDR, SFDVKD. V was trimmed by 9 bases and J by 1 base, leaving 15 bases between them. The CDR3 region has the DNA TGTGCCACCCCGCGACATAGGCGAAGCAATCAGCCCCAGCATTTT. Translating gives CATPRHRRSNQPQHF.

This sequence joins TRBV12-5 and TRBJ2-3; tentative D call: TRBD2 (6 bases). Germline V gene lookup returns CDR1 LGHNT and CDR2 FRNRAP. The ends were cut back, 0 bases at V and 5 bases at J, with 18 bases in the middle. The CDR3 spans 17 residues. The CDR3: CASGLVTSRPPVDTQYF. For the CDR3, the DNA is TGTGCTAGTGGTTTGGTTACTAGCCGTCCCCCGGTAGATACGCAGTATTTT.

This chain connects TRBV7-8 to TRBJ2-1, with 7 positions matching TRBD2. Germline-derived CDR1 and CDR2 are SGHVS and FQNEAQ. The junction had 6 bases not matched to a gene; V was cut back by 7 bases and J by 0 bases. The CDR3 length is 15 residues. The CDR3 bases are TGTGCCAGCACTCCCTGGGAGGGCTCCTACAATGAGCAGTTCTTC. Translation gives CASTPWEGSYNEQFF.

CDR3: CASSRGTGRGYSEAFF. CDR3 coding DNA: TGTGCCAGCAGCCGAGGGACAGGGAGAGGTTACTCTGAAGCTTTCTTT. The chain uses TRBV9 and TRBJ1-1, with 9 bases lining up with TRBD1. Germline V lookup: CDR1 SGDLS, CDR2 YYNGEE. V trimming: 4 bases; J trimming: 6 bases; junction bases outside the gene matches: 13. The CDR3 is 16 amino acids.